The present T cell receptor beta chain was sequenced within a study of brain T cells in children with intractable seizures. On this clone itself: Its antigen is still unknown.

Some clones are missing from TCRdb's copy, which holds only in-frame ones; the method was immunoSEQ multiplex PCR. The sample consists of about 80,000 clones, around nine tenths of them appearing once. CDR3 length: 15 amino acids. V was cut by 1 base and J by 0 bases, with 13 bases left in between. Germline V gene data show CDR1 as GTSNPN and CDR2 as SVGIG (reference sequence). Study-wide results and limits: Only CDR3 sequence similarity suggested viral specificity, without known HCMV serostatus. Pre-surgery blood may have been undersampled, hiding some clones.

Only cases whose brain tissue showed the highest T cell transcript signatures were sequenced. Before surgery, patients took at least one anti-epileptic drug. The rearrangement joins TRBV30 to TRBJ2-7; a weak D match, TRBD2 (6 bases). The input for sequencing was peripheral blood, taken at surgery. The TCR comes from a girl aged 2 to 10 with Rasmussen encephalitis and intractable seizures. The CDR3 DNA reads TGTGCCTGGAGTGGTGGGGCGGGGAGCTCCTACGAGCAGTACTTC. Translated, it gives CAWSGGAGSSYEQYF.